The rows below give T cell receptor beta chains drawn from one sample of a study of T cells in Graves' hyperthyroidism and ophthalmopathy. TCRdb re-derived calls from the multiplex PCR reads in MiXCR, one entry per CDR3 protein. The table includes around 520,000 distinct CDR3 sequences, over 13% detected once. Sequencing was carried out using blood. Receptor source: a young woman with Graves' hyperthyroidism. Each CDR3 is given with its conserved first and last residue. The D gene is left open where the match is weak. Rows may omit the clone size; those that give it use once, few, many or a size class.

D gene	V gene	J gene	clone size	CDR3 DNA	CDR3 protein
TRBD1	TRBV10-3	TRBJ2-5	many	TGTGCCATCAGTGGACAGGGAGAGACCCAGTACTTC	CAISGQGETQYF
NA	TRBV27	TRBJ2-1	many	TGTGCCAGCAGCCTCCCCCCGCAGGGGGAGGGCTCCTACAATGAGCAGTTCTTC	CASSLPPQGEGSYNEQFF
NA	TRBV7-9	TRBJ1-2	few	TGTGCCCTCCGGGGGGGGGAGACCTACACCTTC	CALRGGETYTF
NA	TRBV4-1	TRBJ1-3	once	TGCGCCAGCAGCCAAGTCCCCATAGCGGCTGGAAACACCATATATTTT	CASSQVPIAAGNTIYF
NA	TRBV5-6	TRBJ1-5	NA	TGTGCCAGCAGCTTCGGTGGGGGCGGATATCAGCCCCAGCATTTT	CASSFGGGGYQPQHF
TRBD1	TRBV27	TRBJ1-1	many	TGTGCCAGCAGTCCACCCCTGGGGACAGGGGAGGACACTGAAGCTTTCTTT	CASSPPLGTGEDTEAFF
NA	TRBV29-1	TRBJ1-2	few	TGCAGCGTTGATACGGGTTTCGGCTATGGCTACACCTTC	CSVDTGFGYGYTF
NA	TRBV27	TRBJ1-1	many	TGTGCCAGCAGTTTATTTATGGGGAACACTGAAGCTTTCTTT	CASSLFMGNTEAFF
TRBD1	TRBV4-1	TRBJ1-2	many	TGCGCCAGCAGCCCGGGACAGAACTCTAACTATGGCTACACCTTC	CASSPGQNSNYGYTF
TRBD1	TRBV4-1	TRBJ2-2	few	TGCGCCAGCAACCTAAACGCCAGGGGGTCAAGGTTACCCGGGGAGCTGTTTTTT	CASNLNARGSRLPGELFF
TRBD2	TRBV7-3	TRBJ2-1	many	TGTGCCAGCAGCCCAGGACTAGCGGGAGGTCGCTCCTACAATGAGCAGTTCTTC	CASSPGLAGGRSYNEQFF
NA	TRBV28	TRBJ2-7	many	TGTGCCAGCAGAACTTCTTGGGGGTCTCACTACGAGCAGTACTTC	CASRTSWGSHYEQYF
TRBD2	TRBV28	TRBJ2-2	many	TGTGCCAGCAGCAGACCTAATGGGAGGGAATTCACCGGGGAGCTGTTTTTT	CASSRPNGREFTGELFF
NA	TRBV5-1	TRBJ2-3	few	TGCGCCAGCAGCCTCAGCGGAGAACCTAGCACAGATACGCAGTATTTT	CASSLSGEPSTDTQYF
NA	TRBV2	TRBJ1-1	many	TGTGCCAGCAGTATGCTGGGGAACACTGAAGCTTTCTTT	CASSMLGNTEAFF
TRBD1	TRBV25-1	TRBJ1-1	few	TGTGCCAGCAGTGGACAGGGGGCACTAACTGAAGCTTTCTTT	CASSGQGALTEAFF
NA	TRBV2	TRBJ1-1	many	TGTGCCAGCAGCCCATCCACAAAGAACACTGAAGCTTTCTTT	CASSPSTKNTEAFF